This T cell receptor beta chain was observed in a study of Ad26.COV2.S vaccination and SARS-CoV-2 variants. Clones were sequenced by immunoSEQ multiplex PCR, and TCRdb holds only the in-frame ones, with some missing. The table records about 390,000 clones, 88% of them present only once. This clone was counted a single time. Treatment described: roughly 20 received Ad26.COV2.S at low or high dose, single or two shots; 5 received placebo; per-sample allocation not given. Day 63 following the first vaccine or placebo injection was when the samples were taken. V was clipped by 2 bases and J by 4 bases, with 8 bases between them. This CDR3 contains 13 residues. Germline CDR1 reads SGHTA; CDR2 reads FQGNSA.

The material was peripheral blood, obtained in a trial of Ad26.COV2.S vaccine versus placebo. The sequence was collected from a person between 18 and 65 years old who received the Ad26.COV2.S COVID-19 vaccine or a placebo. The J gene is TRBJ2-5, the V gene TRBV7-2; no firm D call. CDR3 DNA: TGTGCCAGCAGCTTACGTATGAGAGAGACCCAGTACTTC. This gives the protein CASSLRMRETQYF.